Below are 7 T cell receptor beta chains sequenced from a single sample in a study of spatial heterogeneity in lung cancer. TCRdb re-called the 5' RACE reads with MiXCR, one entry per CDR3 protein. The sample has about 42,000 distinct CDR3 sequences; around 6.5% are singletons. As for time point: sample taken at primary tumor resection. Unsorted whole RNA samples from tumor, nontumor lung or frozen PBMC were sequenced. Material: PBMCs, obtained at surgery. The source of these receptors is a female donor with early-stage non-small cell lung cancer.

The V and J genes are TRBV6-5 and TRBJ2-3; 9 bases agree with TRBD2. The CDR3 is 13 amino acids. V gave up 8 bases and J gave up 9 bases; unmatched junction bases: 9. CDR1 and CDR2 from the germline V gene are MNHEY and SVGAGI. The CDR3 DNA is TGTGCCAGCGAGGCGGGGGGGCCTCGGACGCAGTATTTT. This translates into CASEAGGPRTQYF.

This clonotype has at least ten counts. The chain couples TRBV6-5 to TRBJ2-7, with 9 bases that match TRBD2. The CDR3 totals 15 residues. With V trimmed by 0 bases and J by 2 bases, 2 bases remained unmatched. Germline V gives CDR1 MNHEY, CDR2 SVGAGI. The CDR3 here is CASSYSRGGAYEQYF. CDR3 nucleotide sequence: TGTGCCAGCAGTTACTCGCGCGGGGGGGCCTACGAGCAGTACTTC.

The chain employs TRBV7-8 and TRBJ2-1, with 9 nucleotides matching TRBD2. Germline trimming cut 3 bases from V and 4 bases from J; bases unmatched to any gene: 10. CDR1 is SGHVS and CDR2 is FQNEAQ in the germline V gene. The CDR3 contains 17 residues. CDR3 DNA sequence: TGTGCCAGCAGCTTTTCGACTAGCGGCCGGCCATACAATGAGCAGTTCTTC. Translating it yields CASSFSTSGRPYNEQFF.

Many counts were recorded for this clonotype. The chain uses TRBV21-1 and TRBJ2-2. TRBV21-1 is noted as a pseudogene. This CDR3 has 9 amino acids. Here the CDR3 DNA reads TGTGCCAGGACGGGGGAGCTGTTTTTT. Amino acids: CARTGELFF.

This clonotype was picked up a small number of times. One end of the junction is discordant with germline, which a read error may explain. The chain couples TRBV5-1 to TRBJ2-2, with D possibly TRBD2 on 5 matching bases. Germline V gene data show CDR1 as SGHRS and CDR2 as YFSETQ. CDR3 size: 14 residues. This CDR3 is CASTLRGSAGELFF. As DNA, the CDR3 is TGCGCCAGCACCTTGCGAGGGTCGGCCGGGGAGCTGTTTTTT. Filled out from reference TRBV5-1 and TRBJ2-2, the complete variable domain reads KAGVTQTPRYLIKTRGQQVTLSCSPISGHRSVSWYQQTPGQGLQFLFEYFSETQRNKGNFPGRFSGRQFSNSRSEMNVSTLELGDSALYLCASTLRGSAGELFFGEGSRLTVL.

The rearrangement links TRBV9 to TRBJ2-4; possibly TRBD1 or TRBD2 for D (5 bases each). Germline CDR1 reads SGDLS; CDR2 reads YYNGEE. This CDR3 is 16 amino acids long. V lost 0 bases and J lost 5, with 15 bases in between. CDR3 amino acids: CASSVDGVGDQNIQYF. CDR3 nucleotides: TGTGCCAGCAGCGTAGATGGAGTTGGGGACCAAAACATTCAGTACTTC. Full variable domain (rest looked up from reference TRBV9 and TRBJ2-4): DSGVTQTPKHLITATGQRVTLRCSPRSGDLSVYWYQQSLDQGLQFLIQYYNGEERAKGNILERFSAQQFPDLHSELNLSSLELGDSALYFCASSVDGVGDQNIQYFGAGTRLSVL.

This clonotype was found many times. This chain links TRBV20-1 with TRBJ2-5; 9 bases are shared with TRBD2. Germline V gene sequence: CDR1 DFQATT, CDR2 SNEGSKA (reference sequence). CDR3 length equals 14 residues. V lost 8 bases and J lost 3; bases outside the gene matches: 10. DNA of the CDR3: TGCAGTCCCCCGGGGGCTAGCGGGGAAGAGACCCAGTACTTC. Its protein is CSPPGASGEETQYF.